These 32 T cell receptor beta chains were sequenced from one sample in a study of T cells in Graves' hyperthyroidism and ophthalmopathy. Amplified TCR beta CDR3 regions derived from RNA transcripts. The HTBI primer set served for first-round RT-PCR of the TCR CDR3. TCRdb fed the multiplex PCR reads into MiXCR, producing one record per CDR3 protein. The repertoire includes 400,000 or so distinct CDR3 sequences, about 14% of them detected once, and 25% to 30% sits in the top ten. Sequenced: blood. These receptors were collected from a man over 45 with Graves' ophthalmopathy.

Only a few counts were recorded for this clonotype. The chain carries TRBV29-1 and TRBJ1-2, with TRBD1 identical over 10 bases. The CDR3 length is 12 residues. The germline V gene has CDR1 SQVTM and CDR2 ANQGSEA. V lost 6 bases, J lost 7 bases, and 5 bases stayed unmatched. The CDR3 region is CSVGQGDSGYTF. CDR3 in DNA: TGCAGCGTCGGACAGGGGGATAGTGGCTACACCTTC.

This clonotype was recorded many times. V and J are TRBV20-1 and TRBJ2-5; TRBD2 is a possible D gene (5 bases). CDR1 and CDR2 (germline): DFQATT, SNEGSKA (reference sequence). There are 14 residues in the CDR3. The V and J ends lost 3 bases and 1 base respectively, with 12 bases between them. CDR3 DNA sequence: TGCAGTGCTAGTAGTCGACTACTCCAAGAGACCCAGTACTTC. This sequence encodes CSASSRLLQETQYF.

The table lists this clonotype with many counts. The chain has TRBV12-3 or TRBV12-4 and TRBJ1-5, with 7 bases aligning to TRBD1. The CDR3 extends over 16 amino acids. V shed 6 bases and J 6 bases; nucleotides not matched to a gene: 14. In DNA, the CDR3 is TGTGCCAGCAGCTTCACGGCCGGGCACAGGGGTCAGCCCCAGCATTTT. Amino acids: CASSFTAGHRGQPQHF.

For this clonotype: This could be a read error, since a much larger clone is one nucleotide away. V usage is TRBV20-1 and J usage is TRBJ2-1; 9 bases agree with TRBD2. The end of the DNA is better explained by TRBJ2-7, so the J call may be wrong. Germline V gene lookup returns CDR1 DFQATT and CDR2 SNEGSKA (reference sequence). CDR3 length: 15 amino acids. CDR3 in amino acids: CSADMLAGYLNEQYF. Here the CDR3 DNA reads TGCAGTGCTGACATGCTAGCGGGATATCTCAATGAGCAGTACTTC.

In its sample, this clonotype was seen a few times. The chain carries TRBV9 and TRBJ1-2; 8 bases line up with TRBD1. The V gene's germline CDR1 is SGDLS and CDR2 YYNGEE. With V trimmed by 0 bases and J by 7 bases, 5 bases remained unmatched. This CDR3 spans 14 amino acids. In DNA, the CDR3 is TGTGCCAGCAGCGTAGAGGCAGGGGGCTCTGGCTACACCTTC. Its protein product is CASSVEAGGSGYTF.

The chain couples TRBV5-6 to TRBJ2-1; D unclear. Germline CDR1 reads SGHDT; CDR2 reads YYEEEE. This CDR3 is built from 12 residues. V lost 5 bases to trimming and J lost 14 bases, with 17 bases between them. CDR3 amino acids: CASSISLNWEFF. As DNA, the CDR3 is TGTGCCAGCAGTATTAGTTTGAATTGGGAGTTCTTC.

The CDR3 spells CATRTGGAYTEAFF. CDR3 DNA sequence: TGTGCCACCCGGACAGGGGGCGCTTACACTGAAGCTTTCTTT. The rearrangement joins TRBV10-3 to TRBJ1-1; 11 nucleotides match TRBD1. This CDR3 region has 14 residues. Unmatched junction bases numbered 7, after V lost 10 bases and J lost 3 bases. CDR1 and CDR2 (germline): ENHRY, SYGVKD.

This clonotype was seen many times. This chain links TRBV5-1 with TRBJ1-2; 10 bases map to TRBD1. The CDR3 has 15 amino acids. The germline gives CDR1 SGHRS, CDR2 YFSETQ. Losses at the gene ends were 0 bases for V and 2 bases for J; bases not matched to a gene: 1. The CDR3 DNA follows: TGCGCCAGCAGCTTGGCGGACAGGGGGAACTATGGCTACACCTTC. The encoded protein is CASSLADRGNYGYTF. The full variable domain, in which reference TRBV5-1 and TRBJ1-2 provide the parts outside the CDR3, is KAGVTQTPRYLIKTRGQQVTLSCSPISGHRSVSWYQQTPGQGLQFLFEYFSETQRNKGNFPGRFSGRQFSNSRSEMNVSTLELGDSALYLCASSLADRGNYGYTFGSGTRLTVV.

V usage is TRBV7-8 and J usage is TRBJ2-5, with a weak D call TRBD1 (5 bases). The CDR3 runs to 16 residues. The germline CDR1 and CDR2 sequences are SGHVS and FQNEAQ. The V gene lost 5 bases and the J gene lost 0 bases, with 16 bases spanning the gap. CDR3 nucleotides: TGTGCCAGCAGCACCAAAGGGGTGGGGTACCAAGAGACCCAGTACTTC. Its protein is CASSTKGVGYQETQYF.

The J gene is TRBJ2-2, the V gene TRBV6-1; 10 bases align to TRBD2. The ends lost 2 bases at V and 7 bases at J; junction bases unmatched: 1. The germline V gene has CDR1 MNHNS and CDR2 SASEGT. The CDR3 covers 14 residues. The CDR3 DNA reads as TGTGCCAGCAGTGAACTAGCGGGAGTCGGGGAGCTGTTTTTT. Its protein product is CASSELAGVGELFF.

There are a few counts of this clonotype. Germline and junction disagree at one end, which may indicate a read error. The chain employs TRBV3-1 and TRBJ1-4; D remains ambiguous. Germline CDR1 LGHDT, CDR2 YNNKEL (reference sequence). This CDR3 has 16 amino acids. CDR3 in amino acids: CASSQDLGLSNEKLFF. CDR3 DNA sequence: TGCGCCAGCAGCCAAGATCTGGGGTTATCTAATGAAAAACTGTTTTTT. Full variable domain (remainder filled in from reference TRBV3-1 and TRBJ1-4): DTAVSQTPKYLVTQMGNDKSIKCEQNLGHDTMYWYKQDSKKFLKIMFSYNNKELIINETVPNRFSPKSPDKAHLNLHINSLELGDSAVYFCASSQDLGLSNEKLFFGSGTQLSVL.

There are many counts of this clonotype. The CDR3 DNA sequence: TGTGCCAGCAGGAAACAGGGAAACGAGTACAATGAGCAGTTCTTC. Translated: CASRKQGNEYNEQFF. V and J are TRBV2 and TRBJ2-1, with D maybe TRBD1 (6 bases). Trimming left V 6 bases short and J 4 bases short, with 16 bases between. The CDR3 sequence is 15 residues long. Germline V lookup: CDR1 SNHLY, CDR2 FYNNEI.

The sample holds a few counts of this clonotype. The chain carries TRBV20-1 and TRBJ2-3, with D unresolved. The CDR3 is made up of 14 amino acids. V was shortened by 5 bases and J by 0 bases, with 12 bases between the two germline ends. In germline, CDR1 is DFQATT, CDR2 SNEGSKA (reference sequence). CDR3 protein: CSASIPTSTDTQYF. The CDR3 coding sequence is TGCAGTGCTTCCATACCCACTAGCACAGATACGCAGTATTTT.

The V call is TRBV29-1, the J call TRBJ2-3, with 8 nucleotides matching TRBD1. V gave up 7 bases and J gave up 1 base; unmatched junction bases: 4. CDR3 length: 13 residues. Germline-derived CDR1 and CDR2 are SQVTM and ANQGSEA. CDR3 nucleotide sequence: TGCAGCGGCATGACAGGGGGCACAGATACGCAGTATTTT. Translation gives CSGMTGGTDTQYF.

This clonotype was counted many times. The chain employs TRBV7-9 and TRBJ2-7; 9 bases fit TRBD2. There are 14 residues in the CDR3. Per germline, CDR1 SEHNR and CDR2 FQNEAQ (reference sequence). Losses at the gene ends were 4 bases for V and 2 bases for J; bases not matched to a gene: 3. The CDR3 nucleotides read TGTGCCAGCAGCTCGGGACTAGCCGCCTACGAGCAGTACTTC. Residues: CASSSGLAAYEQYF.

This clonotype was counted at least ten times. This chain connects TRBV5-6 to TRBJ1-2; 8 bases fit TRBD1. Losses at the gene ends were 0 bases for V and 6 bases for J; bases not matched to a gene: 1. Germline-derived CDR1 and CDR2 are SGHDT and YYEEEE. The CDR3 extends over 13 amino acids. In DNA form, the CDR3 reads TGTGCCAGCAGCTTGGGGACAGGGAATGGCTACACCTTC. Translated: CASSLGTGNGYTF.

There are a few counts of this clonotype. The chain is built from TRBV5-1 and TRBJ2-5; no definite D call. The CDR3 has 13 residues. The ends were cut back, 3 bases at V and 3 bases at J, with 9 bases in the middle. Germline V gene lookup returns CDR1 SGHRS and CDR2 YFSETQ. This CDR3 reads CASSSHTKETQYF. The CDR3 nucleotides are TGCGCCAGCAGCTCACACACTAAAGAGACCCAGTACTTC.

J is TRBJ1-1 and V is TRBV9; D unclear. V was shortened by 3 bases and J by 8 bases, with 8 bases between the two germline ends. The germline gives CDR1 SGDLS, CDR2 YYNGEE. This CDR3 comprises 11 residues. The CDR3 DNA sequence: TGTGCCAGCAGCGACGGGATAGAAGCTTTCTTT. Translated: CASSDGIEAFF.

This clonotype has a count of ten or more. The chain has TRBV30 and TRBJ1-2; 10 bases fit TRBD1. The CDR3 runs 13 residues. V trimming: 4 bases; J trimming: 8 bases; junction bases outside the gene matches: 7. Germline V lookup: CDR1 GTSNPN, CDR2 SVGIG (reference sequence). Here the CDR3 reads CAWTPTGGIGYTF. The DNA for the CDR3 is TGTGCCTGGACACCGACAGGGGGCATAGGCTACACCTTC.

This clonotype was seen repeatedly, ten times or more. The V call is TRBV6-5, the J call TRBJ1-5; D is uncertain. V shed 2 bases and J shed 1 base, with 12 bases lying between them. CDR1 is MNHEY and CDR2 is SVGAGI in the germline V gene. This CDR3 comprises 16 residues. Here the CDR3 reads CASSYRRQESNQPQHF. The CDR3 DNA is TGTGCCAGCAGTTACAGGCGGCAGGAGAGCAATCAGCCCCAGCATTTT.

This clonotype was counted at least ten times. The rearrangement joins TRBV3-1 to TRBJ2-2; D gene uncertain. The V gene's germline CDR1 is LGHDT and CDR2 YNNKEL (reference sequence). CDR3 length: 13 residues. V lost 0 bases and J lost 7, with 6 bases in between. CDR3 loop: CASSQDYFGELFF. DNA of the CDR3: TGTGCCAGCAGCCAAGATTATTTCGGGGAGCTGTTTTTT.

This clonotype was seen ten or more times. This sequence joins TRBV12-3 or TRBV12-4 and TRBJ2-1, with 12 nucleotides matching TRBD2. The CDR3 is 15 amino acids. Trimming at V came to 6 bases and at J to 2 bases, leaving 2 bases not matched to a gene. The CDR3 nucleotides are TGTGCCAGCAGAGGACTAGCGGGACCCTACAATGAGCAGTTCTTC. This gives the protein CASRGLAGPYNEQFF.

The chain uses TRBV5-8 and TRBJ2-1; perhaps TRBD1 as D (7 bases). The CDR3 is made up of 15 amino acids. V lost 0 bases and J 7 bases, leaving 14 bases between the germline ends. Germline V gene data show CDR1 as SGHTS and CDR2 as YDEGEE. CDR3 in amino acids: CASSLAGGGRNEQFF. As DNA, the CDR3 is TGTGCCAGCAGCTTGGCCGGAGGGGGCAGGAATGAGCAGTTCTTC.

The table lists this clonotype with many counts. The chain is built from TRBV20-1 and TRBJ2-3; D possibly matches TRBD1 or TRBD2 (5 bases each). This CDR3 is 15 amino acids long. Germline lookup yields CDR1 DFQATT and CDR2 SNEGSKA (reference sequence). V lost 5 bases and J lost 5, with 20 bases in between. In DNA, the CDR3 is TGCAGTGCTCTCCCGCGTGTGGGGGATCTAGATACGCAGTATTTT. Its protein is CSALPRVGDLDTQYF.

This clonotype has just a few counts. The V and J genes are TRBV19 and TRBJ2-1; perhaps TRBD1 as D (5 bases). The CDR3 runs 15 residues. V was clipped by 4 bases and J by 0 bases, with 10 bases between them. Germline V CDR1 and CDR2: LNHDA, SQIVND (reference sequence). CDR3: CASSTQGSSYNEQFF. For the CDR3, the DNA is TGTGCCAGTAGTACTCAGGGAAGCTCCTACAATGAGCAGTTCTTC.

In its sample, this clonotype was seen many times. J is TRBJ1-1 and V is TRBV5-1; D is unresolved. The germline CDR1 and CDR2 sequences are SGHRS and YFSETQ. V was pared by 2 bases and J by 1 base, with 12 bases between. This CDR3 spans 15 amino acids. The CDR3 is CASSLGPLSNTEAFF. The CDR3 nucleotides read TGCGCCAGCAGCTTAGGCCCCCTCTCGAACACTGAAGCTTTCTTT.

This clonotype was counted a few times. With a much larger clone just one base away, this may be a read error. The CDR3 here is CAGSAGTGQYF. CDR3 nucleotides: TGTGCCGGCAGTGCCGGGACAGGGCAATACTTC. The V call is TRBV12-3 or TRBV12-4, the J call TRBJ2-7; 9 bases fit TRBD1. The CDR3 runs 11 residues.

This clonotype came up many times. V gene TRBV20-1 combines with J gene TRBJ1-1; D ambiguous. The V gene lost 0 bases and the J gene lost 11 bases, with 16 bases spanning the gap. Germline V gene sequence: CDR1 DFQATT, CDR2 SNEGSKA (reference sequence). This CDR3 spans 13 amino acids. The CDR3 DNA follows: TGCAGTGCTAGAGATTACCCGCAACGAGGGGCTTTCTTT. It yields the protein CSARDYPQRGAFF.

The chain links TRBV12-3 or TRBV12-4 to TRBJ2-7; 12 bases map to TRBD2. The V and J ends lost 5 bases and 7 bases, in that order; junction bases with no gene match: 6. The CDR3 totals 14 residues. For the CDR3, the DNA is TGTGCCAGCAGTACCGGTGGACTAGCGGGAGAGCAGTACTTC. The encoded protein is CASSTGGLAGEQYF.

Only a few counts were recorded for this clonotype. The chain links TRBV13 to TRBJ2-5, with 12 bases matching TRBD1. The CDR3 contains 15 residues. Per the germline V gene, CDR1 is PRHDT and CDR2 is FYEKMQ (reference sequence). The V and J ends lost 5 bases and 5 bases, in that order; junction bases with no gene match: 6. The CDR3 sequence: CASSTRDRGHETQYF. Here the CDR3 DNA reads TGTGCCAGCAGCACCCGGGACAGGGGGCATGAGACCCAGTACTTC.

The rearrangement links TRBV29-1 to TRBJ2-3, with 12 positions matching TRBD2. V lost 5 bases and J lost 3; bases outside the gene matches: 9. This CDR3 has 16 amino acids. From germline, CDR1 is SQVTM and CDR2 ANQGSEA. Here the CDR3 reads CSVLRLAGVPTDTQYF. CDR3 DNA sequence: TGCAGCGTTCTAAGACTAGCGGGAGTTCCAACAGATACGCAGTATTTT.

This clonotype was counted ten times or more. The V call is TRBV11-2, the J call TRBJ1-5; D may be TRBD1 (5 bases). This CDR3 has 15 amino acids. V was trimmed by 5 bases and J by 0 bases, leaving 11 bases between them. Germline loops: CDR1 SGHAT, CDR2 FQNNGV. DNA for the CDR3: TGTGCCAGCAGCGCTGACAGAAATAGCAATCAGCCCCAGCATTTT. Translated: CASSADRNSNQPQHF.